This TCR beta chain was recorded in a study of blood T cell repertoires in COVID-19. Background on the study: In each case, the material was cDNA or gDNA derived from T cells, B-cell-depleted T cells, or PBMCs.

J lost 0 bases, V lost 0 bases, and 4 bases had no gene match. This CDR3 region has 17 residues. Germline V gene sequence: CDR1 SGHTA, CDR2 FQGTGA. Methods used by the authors: Reference gene primers were amplified, and this amplification served to estimate nucleated cell counts. The repertoire was sequenced with immunoSEQ multiplex PCR; TCRdb's copy has only in-frame clones and lacks some. From that table come the V and J calls and clone size; the DNA was used to work out D and trimming. The sample comprises 350,000 to 400,000 clones, about nine tenths of which are singletons, and about 0.78% rests with the top ten.

Sequencing input: PBMCs or T cells enriched from blood (not recorded which). The sequence was obtained from a woman in her 40s who had been exposed to COVID-19. The gene calls are TRBV7-3 and TRBJ1-3; 8 nucleotides agree with TRBD1. In nucleotides, the CDR3 is TGTGCCAGCAGCTTAACGACTGGACAGGGCTCTGGAAACACCATATATTTT. Translating it yields CASSLTTGQGSGNTIYF.